Listed below are T cell receptor beta chains from one sample, sequenced in a study of T cell responses to AZD1222 COVID-19 vaccine. Sequencing used immunoSEQ multiplex PCR; TCRdb keeps in-frame clones, though not all of them. This table holds 95,000 to 100,000 clones, 90% found once. Source: peripheral blood, taken on day 0 of AZD1222 vaccination. These receptors originate from an adult in good health. Both conserved end residues are part of each CDR3. Each record gives: clone size, J gene, D gene, V gene, CDR3 DNA, CDR3 protein. The D gene is left open where the match is weak. Size is stated for part of the rows, as once, few or many counts, or as a class when the clone is expanded.

clone size: -
J gene: TRBJ1-1
D gene: -
V gene: TRBV3-1/TRBV3-2
CDR3 DNA: TGTGCCAGCAGCTCCTTTACTTTGAACACTGAAGCTTTCTTT
CDR3 protein: CASSSFTLNTEAFF

clone size: -
J gene: TRBJ2-7
D gene: TRBD1
V gene: TRBV6-5
CDR3 DNA: TGTGCCAGCAGTCCACAACAGACAGGGACCTACGAGCAGTACTTC
CDR3 protein: CASSPQQTGTYEQYF

clone size: -
J gene: TRBJ2-5
D gene: TRBD1
V gene: TRBV5-1
CDR3 DNA: TGCGCCAGCAGCTTGGCCGGGACAGACCTCCAAGAGACCCAGTACTTC
CDR3 protein: CASSLAGTDLQETQYF

clone size: -
J gene: TRBJ2-7
D gene: -
V gene: TRBV28
CDR3 DNA: TGTGCCAGCAGTTCCGGGACACTTTCCTACGAGCAGTACTTC
CDR3 protein: CASSSGTLSYEQYF

clone size: -
J gene: TRBJ2-1
D gene: -
V gene: TRBV5-1
CDR3 DNA: TGCGCCAGCAGCTCCCATGGTAGCCTGGATGAGCAGTTCTTC
CDR3 protein: CASSSHGSLDEQFF

clone size: -
J gene: TRBJ1-2
D gene: TRBD1
V gene: TRBV6-5
CDR3 DNA: TGTGCCAGCAGTTATGGACAGGGGCAGGGAGGCTACACCTTC
CDR3 protein: CASSYGQGQGGYTF

clone size: -
J gene: TRBJ2-2
D gene: -
V gene: TRBV4-1
CDR3 DNA: TGCGCCAGCAGCCAAGTTTCGGGGTCGGGGACCGGGGAGCTGTTTTTT
CDR3 protein: CASSQVSGSGTGELFF

clone size: -
J gene: TRBJ1-1
D gene: TRBD1
V gene: TRBV23-1
CDR3 DNA: TGCGCCAGCAGTCAATGGGACAGTGACACTGAAGCTTTCTTT
CDR3 protein: CASSQWDSDTEAFF

clone size: -
J gene: TRBJ2-1
D gene: -
V gene: TRBV7-7
CDR3 DNA: TGTGCCAGCAGCCCGGCTCCGGACTCCTACAATGAGCAGTTCTTC
CDR3 protein: CASSPAPDSYNEQFF

clone size: few
J gene: TRBJ1-5
D gene: -
V gene: TRBV2
CDR3 DNA: TGTGCCAGCAGTCACCGGGGAGGGAGCCGCCAGCCCCAGCATTTT
CDR3 protein: CASSHRGGSRQPQHF

clone size: -
J gene: TRBJ2-3
D gene: -
V gene: TRBV19
CDR3 DNA: TGTGCCAGTAGACGGAATTTAGGAGATACGCAGTATTTT
CDR3 protein: CASRRNLGDTQYF

clone size: -
J gene: TRBJ1-4
D gene: -
V gene: TRBV7-9
CDR3 DNA: TGTGCCAGCAGTACGACAGCAACTAATGAAAAACTGTTTTTT
CDR3 protein: CASSTTATNEKLFF

clone size: -
J gene: TRBJ1-2
D gene: TRBD1
V gene: TRBV6-6
CDR3 DNA: TGTGCCAGCAGTCGACAGGGGACTACCTATGGCTACACCTTC
CDR3 protein: CASSRQGTTYGYTF

clone size: -
J gene: TRBJ1-6
D gene: TRBD1
V gene: TRBV30
CDR3 DNA: TGTGCCTGGAGTTTGACAGGGAACGGATCACCCCTCCACTTT
CDR3 protein: CAWSLTGNGSPLHF

clone size: -
J gene: TRBJ1-2
D gene: TRBD1
V gene: TRBV6-5
CDR3 DNA: TGTGCCAGCAGAGGGGGCGGGTTTATCGGCTACACCTTC
CDR3 protein: CASRGGGFIGYTF

clone size: -
J gene: TRBJ1-5
D gene: -
V gene: TRBV5-1
CDR3 DNA: TGCGCCAGCAGCAAGGGCCCAAGCAATCAGCCCCAGCATTTT
CDR3 protein: CASSKGPSNQPQHF

clone size: once
J gene: TRBJ1-3
D gene: -
V gene: TRBV27
CDR3 DNA: TGTGCCAGCAGTTTAAGTGGCATATTGAGCTCTGGAAACACCATATATTTT
CDR3 protein: CASSLSGILSSGNTIYF

clone size: once
J gene: TRBJ2-7
D gene: -
V gene: TRBV7-9
CDR3 DNA: TGTGCCAGCAGCAAATCAGGGTCCCACTACGAGCAGTACTTC
CDR3 protein: CASSKSGSHYEQYF

clone size: -
J gene: TRBJ1-6
D gene: TRBD1
V gene: TRBV28
CDR3 DNA: TGTGCCAGCAGTGACAGGGTAGGGTCACCCCTCCACTTT
CDR3 protein: CASSDRVGSPLHF

clone size: -
J gene: TRBJ1-2
D gene: TRBD1
V gene: TRBV28
CDR3 DNA: TGTGCCAGCGCGACAGGGAGGGGTGGCTACACCTTC
CDR3 protein: CASATGRGGYTF

clone size: -
J gene: TRBJ1-2
D gene: TRBD1
V gene: TRBV19
CDR3 DNA: TGTGCCAGTAGTATGTTCCATACAGGGGACTATGGCTACACCTTC
CDR3 protein: CASSMFHTGDYGYTF

clone size: -
J gene: TRBJ2-3
D gene: TRBD2
V gene: TRBV11-2
CDR3 DNA: TGTGCCAGCAGCTTAAGTTGGGCGGGGGGCACAGATACGCAGTATTTT
CDR3 protein: CASSLSWAGGTDTQYF

clone size: few
J gene: TRBJ2-3
D gene: -
V gene: TRBV5-4
CDR3 DNA: TGTGCCAGCAGGGGGATGAGCACAGATACGCAGTATTTT
CDR3 protein: CASRGMSTDTQYF

clone size: -
J gene: TRBJ1-1
D gene: -
V gene: TRBV27
CDR3 DNA: TGTGCCAGCAGTCCCGCGACAGGAAACACTGAAGCTTTCTTT
CDR3 protein: CASSPATGNTEAFF

clone size: -
J gene: TRBJ2-1
D gene: -
V gene: TRBV6-6
CDR3 DNA: TGTGCCAGCAGTTACTCGGTCCAGAATGAGCAGTTCTTC
CDR3 protein: CASSYSVQNEQFF

clone size: -
J gene: TRBJ2-7
D gene: -
V gene: TRBV5-6
CDR3 DNA: TGTGCCAGCACAGTAAACAGGGCATACGAGCAGTACTTC
CDR3 protein: CASTVNRAYEQYF

clone size: -
J gene: TRBJ1-5
D gene: TRBD1
V gene: TRBV18
CDR3 DNA: TGTGCCAGCTCGCAGACGAACAGGGGGTACAATCAGCCCCAGCATTTT
CDR3 protein: CASSQTNRGYNQPQHF

clone size: -
J gene: TRBJ1-2
D gene: TRBD1
V gene: TRBV2
CDR3 DNA: TGTGCCAGCAGTGGCACAGGGGGGTTATATGGCTACACCTTC
CDR3 protein: CASSGTGGLYGYTF

clone size: -
J gene: TRBJ1-1
D gene: -
V gene: TRBV6-5
CDR3 DNA: TGTGCCAGCAGGGCTTCCAACAGGAGGGAAGCTTTCTTT
CDR3 protein: CASRASNRREAFF

clone size: -
J gene: TRBJ1-2
D gene: TRBD1
V gene: TRBV6-2/TRBV6-3
CDR3 DNA: TGTGCCAGCAGTCTCCGGGACAGAGATGGCTACACCTTC
CDR3 protein: CASSLRDRDGYTF

clone size: -
J gene: TRBJ2-1
D gene: -
V gene: TRBV5-1
CDR3 DNA: TGCGCCAGCAGCTTGGCCCTTACGACTGCCTACAATGAGCAGTTCTTC
CDR3 protein: CASSLALTTAYNEQFF

clone size: -
J gene: TRBJ2-1
D gene: TRBD2
V gene: TRBV6-5
CDR3 DNA: TGTGCCAGCGGGACTAGCGGAATATACAATGAGCAGTTCTTC
CDR3 protein: CASGTSGIYNEQFF

clone size: -
J gene: TRBJ1-4
D gene: TRBD1
V gene: TRBV5-1
CDR3 DNA: TGCGCCAGCGCGCCAGGGGGCGGAGGGGGTGAAAAACTGTTTTTT
CDR3 protein: CASAPGGGGGEKLFF

clone size: -
J gene: TRBJ1-6
D gene: TRBD1
V gene: TRBV5-8
CDR3 DNA: TGTGCCAGCAGCTTGGAGGGACAGTGGGCCTATAATTCACCCCTCCACTTT
CDR3 protein: CASSLEGQWAYNSPLHF

clone size: -
J gene: TRBJ2-5
D gene: TRBD2
V gene: TRBV7-2
CDR3 DNA: TGTGCCAGCAGCTTAGCGTCGCTAGCGGGGGGCCAAGAGACCCAGTACTTC
CDR3 protein: CASSLASLAGGQETQYF

clone size: -
J gene: TRBJ1-2
D gene: TRBD1
V gene: TRBV6-4
CDR3 DNA: TGTGCCAGCACTCCGGGACAGGGGGCGGCTGGCTACACCTTC
CDR3 protein: CASTPGQGAAGYTF

clone size: -
J gene: TRBJ2-5
D gene: TRBD2
V gene: TRBV2
CDR3 DNA: TGTGCCAGCTCTCCTTCACGACTAGCGGAGACCCAGTACTTC
CDR3 protein: CASSPSRLAETQYF

clone size: many
J gene: TRBJ1-5
D gene: -
V gene: TRBV2
CDR3 DNA: TGTGCCAGCAGTGCACTACGGGATAGCAATCAGCCCCAGCATTTT
CDR3 protein: CASSALRDSNQPQHF

clone size: -
J gene: TRBJ2-1
D gene: -
V gene: TRBV3-1/TRBV3-2
CDR3 DNA: TGTGCCAGCAGCCCACAGGGATCCGCCTACAATGAGCAGTTCTTC
CDR3 protein: CASSPQGSAYNEQFF

clone size: -
J gene: TRBJ2-3
D gene: -
V gene: TRBV29-1
CDR3 DNA: TGCAGCGTTTCCGGGACGGAGGTCCGCACAGATACGCAGTATTTT
CDR3 protein: CSVSGTEVRTDTQYF

clone size: -
J gene: TRBJ2-7
D gene: -
V gene: TRBV2
CDR3 DNA: TGTGCCAGCAGTGATAGAGGGGACGGTACCTACGAGCAGTACTTC
CDR3 protein: CASSDRGDGTYEQYF